The sequence of this T cell receptor (beta chain) was determined in a study of PD-1 blockade in classical Hodgkin lymphoma. Profiling relied on immunoSEQ multiplex PCR, and the TCRdb table lists in-frame clones only, not all of them. The sample shows about 24,000 clones, less than 95% of them seen only once. The CDR3 has 14 amino acids. CDR1 is SGHRS and CDR2 is YFSETQ in the germline V gene. Trimming left V 2 bases short and J 5 bases short, with 14 bases between. The sample's time point: newly diagnosed, previously untreated cHL patient sample. Negative magnetic selection isolated CD4+ T cells from thawed PBMCs.

Sequenced sample: CD4+ T cells from blood. V is TRBV5-1 and J is TRBJ2-7; possibly TRBD1 for D (7 bases). This TCR was sampled from a human donor with classical Hodgkin lymphoma. The CDR3 region has the DNA TGCGCCAGCAGCTTACGACAGGGAGGAGACGAGCAGTACTTC. This encodes CASSLRQGGDEQYF.